This note documents a single T cell receptor beta chain sequence. Trimming removed 0 bases from V and 9 bases from J; junction bases left unmatched: 9. The CDR3 consists of 17 residues. Germline assignment: CDR1 LGHDT and CDR2 YNNKEL (reference sequence). The data originate from a study of control samples from healthy donors and cancer patients. Data came from immunoSEQ multiplex PCR; TCRdb stores just in-frame clones and leaves some out. Here the sample spans about 61,000 clones, nearly 90% being singletons. Input material: PBMCs. The receptor comes from a man in his fifties or sixties with colorectal cancer. The gene calls are TRBV3-1 (or the pseudogene TRBV3-2) and TRBJ1-6; 9 bases match TRBD1. Written as DNA, the CDR3 is TGTGCCAGCAGCCAAGATAGGAGGGACAGGGTAGTTTCACCCCTCCACTTT. Its translation is CASSQDRRDRVVSPLHF.